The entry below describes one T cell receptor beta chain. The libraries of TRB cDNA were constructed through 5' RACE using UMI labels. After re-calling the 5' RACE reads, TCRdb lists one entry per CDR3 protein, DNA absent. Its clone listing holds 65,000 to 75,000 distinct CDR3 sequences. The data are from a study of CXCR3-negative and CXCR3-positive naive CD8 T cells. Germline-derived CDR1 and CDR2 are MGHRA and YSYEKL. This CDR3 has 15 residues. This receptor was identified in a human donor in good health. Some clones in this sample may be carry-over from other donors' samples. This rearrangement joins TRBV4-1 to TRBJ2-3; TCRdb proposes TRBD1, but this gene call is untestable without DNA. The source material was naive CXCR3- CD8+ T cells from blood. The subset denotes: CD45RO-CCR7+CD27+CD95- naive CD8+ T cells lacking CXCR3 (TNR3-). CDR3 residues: CASSQGGRNTDTQYF.